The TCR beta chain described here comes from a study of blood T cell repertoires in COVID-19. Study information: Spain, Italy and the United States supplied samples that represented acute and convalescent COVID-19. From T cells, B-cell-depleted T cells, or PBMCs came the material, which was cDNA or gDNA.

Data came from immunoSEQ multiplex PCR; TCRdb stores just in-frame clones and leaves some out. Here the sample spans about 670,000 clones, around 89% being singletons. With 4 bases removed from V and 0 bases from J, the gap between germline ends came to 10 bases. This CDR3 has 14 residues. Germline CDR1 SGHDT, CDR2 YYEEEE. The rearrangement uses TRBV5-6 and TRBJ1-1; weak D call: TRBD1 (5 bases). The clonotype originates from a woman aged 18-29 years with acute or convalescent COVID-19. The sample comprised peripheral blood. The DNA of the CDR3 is TGTGCCAGCAGCCGCGGGGGTCTGAACACTGAAGCTTTCTTT. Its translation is CASSRGGLNTEAFF.